This passage covers 13 T cell receptor beta chains from one sample sequenced in a study of long-term antiretroviral therapy in people with HIV. Run at survey level, the immunoSEQ assay was version v3.0. The protocol was immunoSEQ multiplex PCR, while the TCRdb copy is restricted to in-frame clones and leaves out a portion. The table has some 25,000 clones, 84% seen once. The sequenced sample was unsorted PBMCs, obtained 3 years after starting antiretroviral therapy. These receptors originate from a man aged 50-60 years with HIV.

The table lists this clone with a few counts. The chain combines TRBV5-6 with TRBJ2-5; 9 bases align to TRBD1. This CDR3 region has 15 residues. Germline values: CDR1 SGHDT, CDR2 YYEEEE. Unmatched junction bases numbered 5, after V lost 4 bases and J lost 1 base. CDR3 amino acids: CASSGRQGGQETQYF. CDR3 sequence (DNA): TGTGCCAGCAGCGGACGACAGGGGGGCCAAGAGACCCAGTACTTC.

V is TRBV30 and J is TRBJ1-2, with TRBD1 matching 10 bases. Germline V CDR1 and CDR2: GTSNPN, SVGIG (reference sequence). V was pared by 4 bases and J by 4 bases, with 9 bases of the junction left unmatched. This CDR3 region has 15 residues. The CDR3 loop reads CAWTWDRGTLYGYTF. CDR3 DNA sequence: TGTGCCTGGACTTGGGACAGGGGCACCCTCTATGGCTACACCTTC.

J is TRBJ2-7 and V is TRBV5-1, with D possibly TRBD2 on 6 matching bases. The CDR3 consists of 17 residues. V was pared by 4 bases and J by 0 bases, with 20 bases between. Germline-derived CDR1 and CDR2 are SGHRS and YFSETQ. CDR3 in DNA: TGCGCCAGCAGCCCCTGGGGGGTGATGGGGGGCTCCTACGAGCAGTACTTC. It yields the protein CASSPWGVMGGSYEQYF.

V usage is TRBV25-1 and J usage is TRBJ1-1; 9 nucleotides match TRBD1. The germline V gene has CDR1 MGHDK and CDR2 SYGVNS. The CDR3 spans 13 residues. The junction had 4 bases not matched to a gene; V was cut back by 7 bases and J by 4 bases. The CDR3 bases are TGTGCCAGCACCGCGACAGGGGGCACTGAAGCTTTCTTT. Translation gives CASTATGGTEAFF.

V gene TRBV7-9 combines with J gene TRBJ2-7; a possible D gene is TRBD1 (6 bases). Looked up from germline, CDR1 is SEHNR and CDR2 is FQNEAQ (reference sequence). Trimming removed 1 base at V and 0 bases at J, with 7 bases between. This CDR3 region has 14 residues. CDR3 DNA: TGTGCCAGCAGCTTAGGACAGGTCTCCTACGAGCAGTACTTC. Translated: CASSLGQVSYEQYF.

This CDR3 is CASSPAPGLAGEQYF. The CDR3 DNA is TGTGCCAGCAGCCCTGCCCCTGGACTAGCGGGAGAGCAGTACTTC. The chain links TRBV11-3 to TRBJ2-7; the match to TRBD2 covers 12 bases. The CDR3 length is 15 residues. Per germline, CDR1 SGHNT and CDR2 YENEEA. V shed 5 bases and J 7 bases; nucleotides not matched to a gene: 9.

The chain carries TRBV19 and TRBJ1-1; D is ambiguous. The CDR3 is made up of 12 amino acids. Trimming cost V 5 bases and J 0 bases, with 4 bases left between them. Germline V gene sequence: CDR1 LNHDA, CDR2 SQIVND (reference sequence). CDR3 loop: CASSQMNTEAFF. DNA of the CDR3: TGTGCCAGTAGTCAGATGAACACTGAAGCTTTCTTT.

The chain is built from TRBV9 and TRBJ2-3; TRBD2 matches 7 bases. The junction had 9 bases not matched to a gene; V was cut back by 3 bases and J by 5 bases. Germline loops: CDR1 SGDLS, CDR2 YYNGEE. This CDR3 has 15 residues. CDR3 nucleotides: TGTGCCAGCAGCGGAACTAGCGCTGATGAAGATACGCAGTATTTT. Protein sequence: CASSGTSADEDTQYF.

This chain links TRBV7-9 with TRBJ2-7; 7 nucleotides align to TRBD1. CDR1 SEHNR and CDR2 FQNEAQ come from the germline V gene (reference sequence). This CDR3 is built from 15 residues. V lost 5 bases to trimming and J lost 1 base; unmatched junction nucleotides: 8. The DNA of the CDR3 is TGTGCCAGCAGCCGACAGGGAACAACATCCTACGAGCAGTACTTC. Protein sequence: CASSRQGTTSYEQYF.

J is TRBJ1-1 and V is TRBV28, with 7 bases lining up with TRBD1. V lost 5 bases to trimming and J lost 0 bases; unmatched junction nucleotides: 6. Germline CDR1 and CDR2: MDHEN and SYDVKM. The CDR3 length is 15 residues. The CDR3 region has the DNA TGTGCCAGCAGTGCTCCAGGGGGTCTGAACACTGAAGCTTTCTTT. Translation gives CASSAPGGLNTEAFF.

This chain links TRBV9 with TRBJ1-1; no firm D call. Trimming removed 3 bases from V and 5 bases from J, with 8 bases in between. The CDR3 is 12 amino acids. In germline, CDR1 is SGDLS, CDR2 YYNGEE. CDR3 DNA: TGTGCCAGCAGCGCTGCCGGGACTGAAGCTTTCTTT. Amino acids: CASSAAGTEAFF.

J is TRBJ1-5 and V is TRBV21-1. TRBV21-1 is shown as a pseudogene. CDR3 length: 16 amino acids. The CDR3 nucleotides read TGTGCCAGCAGAGGGAGGGGCGCACATAGCAATCAGCCCCAGCATTTT. As protein: CASRGRGAHSNQPQHF.

The gene calls are TRBV28 and TRBJ2-6, with D perhaps matching TRBD2 (5 bases). This CDR3 comprises 16 residues. Germline assignment: CDR1 MDHEN and CDR2 SYDVKM. V lost 3 bases, J lost 4 bases, and 13 bases lay in between. For the CDR3, the DNA is TGTGCCAGCAGTTTTCTCGGGGTTTCCGGGGCCAACGTCCTGACTTTC. Translated: CASSFLGVSGANVLTF.